This T cell receptor beta chain was observed in a study of cytotoxic CD8 clonotypes in ibrutinib-treated CLL. T cells were sequenced at a targeted depth of 1 in 200,000 to 1 in 1 million. Using immunoSEQ multiplex PCR, the repertoire was profiled, and TCRdb retains in-frame clones only, with some absent. The table shows about 130,000 clones, with 79% occurring only once. Per the germline V gene, CDR1 is SGHRS and CDR2 is YFSETQ. The J segment lost 3 bases and the V segment lost 4 bases, leaving 0 bases of the junction unmatched. This CDR3 is 14 amino acids long. In this sample, this clone turned up once.

The rearrangement uses TRBV5-1 and TRBJ2-7; 14 positions match TRBD2. Sequences were derived from PBMCs, sampled after 12 months of ibrutinib treatment. The TCR sequence derives from a human donor with chronic lymphocytic leukemia. CDR3 in DNA: TGCGCCAGCAGCGGGACTAGCGGGAGCTACGAGCAGTACTTC. Translating gives CASSGTSGSYEQYF.